This T cell receptor beta chain was identified in a study of cytomegalovirus exposure and HLA in healthy donors. General study points: Reports indicated that the classifier achieved high specificity and sensitivity in diagnosing cytomegalovirus status. Within an earlier analysis, most TCR beta V segments proved productive either about 90% or about 30% of the time. Some TCR beta chains (164 of them) were listed as cytomegalovirus-associated. Presence/absence analyses rested on an assumption that sequencing depth was roughly uniform across donors.

Points on this clone: The antigen is undetermined.

The study ran its PCR with 60 Vbeta and 13 Jbeta primers. Libraries were prepared by immunoSEQ multiplex PCR; TCRdb keeps only in-frame clonotypes and omits some of them. The sample totals tens of thousands of clones. The CDR3 covers 16 residues. The V segment lost 6 bases and the J segment 1 base; nucleotides outside the gene matches: 8. Germline V gives CDR1 LNHDA, CDR2 SQIVND (reference sequence). The sample comprised PBMCs. The receptor was isolated from a female donor in good health and CMV-seropositive. V and J are TRBV19 and TRBJ2-5; TRBD1 matches at 10 bases. The CDR3 nucleotides read TGTGCCAGTAGCGCCGGGACAGGGGCCCTCCAAGAGACCCAGTACTTC. Translation gives CASSAGTGALQETQYF. Complete variable domain (other parts from reference TRBV19 and TRBJ2-5): DGGITQSPKYLFRKEGQNVTLSCEQNLNHDAMYWYRQDPGQGLRLIYYSQIVNDFQKGDIAEGYSVSREKKESFPLTVTSAQKNPTAFYLCASSAGTGALQETQYFGPGTRLLVL.